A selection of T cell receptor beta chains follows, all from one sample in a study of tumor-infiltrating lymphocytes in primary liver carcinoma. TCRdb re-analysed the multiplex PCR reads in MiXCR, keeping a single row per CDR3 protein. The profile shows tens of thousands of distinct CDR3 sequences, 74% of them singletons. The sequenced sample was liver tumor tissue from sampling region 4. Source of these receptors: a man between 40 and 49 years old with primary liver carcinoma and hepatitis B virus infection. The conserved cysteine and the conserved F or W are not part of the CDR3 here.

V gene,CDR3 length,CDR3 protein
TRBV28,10,ASPSSSHEQF
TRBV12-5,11,ASEGTASYEQY
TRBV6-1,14,ASNEETGGSNGELF
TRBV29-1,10,SLPVSSNEQF
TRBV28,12,ANSWDVVQETKY
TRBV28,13,ASSSGGSTIEKLF
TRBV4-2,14,ASIQTTSGRDNGQF
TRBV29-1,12,SVDHRTGEREAF
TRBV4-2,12,ASGQDRGYTEAF
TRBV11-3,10,GSSLNTNVQF
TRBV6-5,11,VSRGTGEYEEY
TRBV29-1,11,SVGQGIKKEQY
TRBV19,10,ASGRGDYEQY
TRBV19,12,ASLDSLAKNIQY
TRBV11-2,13,ANTLDRQGLYEQY
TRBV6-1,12,ARWSGRAVNEQF
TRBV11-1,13,ASSLPREGTDTQY
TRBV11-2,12,GSSLNTSGRSLF
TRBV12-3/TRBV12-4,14,ASSLIGGLRPYGRY
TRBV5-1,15,ASSFVLVGGNTGELF
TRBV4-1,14,ASTQGWGAHQETQG
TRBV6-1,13,ASCEQAGEQETQY
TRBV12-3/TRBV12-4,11,ISSARGGGPQH
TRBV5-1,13,ASSSTGRQNTEAF
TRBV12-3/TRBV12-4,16,ASSPSMTSGSVSDTHY
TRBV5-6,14,ASSLDLARIGDEQF
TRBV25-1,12,ASSVQERYTEAF
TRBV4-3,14,ASSQAGARRNYGYT
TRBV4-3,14,ASSSCYRGRNSPLH
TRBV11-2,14,ASSSVGGPFDYKQY
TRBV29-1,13,SVAVWWGMNTEAF
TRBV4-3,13,ASSQDTRGPYGYT
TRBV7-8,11,VSSSGQYNEQF
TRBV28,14,ASSFEGNGKYYEQY
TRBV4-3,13,ASSLGSLSTDTQY
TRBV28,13,ASSLLGSGVNVLT
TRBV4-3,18,ASSQDLPSGTSGRAGTQC
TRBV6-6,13,AISQETYSNQPQH
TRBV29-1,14,SVQRPTGVAVNEQF
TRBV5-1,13,ASSLISGRSYQQY
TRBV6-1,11,AGSETYDLGQY
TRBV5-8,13,ASSPGERGVDTQY
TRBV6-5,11,ESSRTGETEAF
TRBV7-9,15,GSSSPGLAGMPGELF
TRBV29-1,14,SAMTSGTGTPNEQC
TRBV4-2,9,TSSHWGGAV
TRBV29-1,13,NVEGPGHLQETQC